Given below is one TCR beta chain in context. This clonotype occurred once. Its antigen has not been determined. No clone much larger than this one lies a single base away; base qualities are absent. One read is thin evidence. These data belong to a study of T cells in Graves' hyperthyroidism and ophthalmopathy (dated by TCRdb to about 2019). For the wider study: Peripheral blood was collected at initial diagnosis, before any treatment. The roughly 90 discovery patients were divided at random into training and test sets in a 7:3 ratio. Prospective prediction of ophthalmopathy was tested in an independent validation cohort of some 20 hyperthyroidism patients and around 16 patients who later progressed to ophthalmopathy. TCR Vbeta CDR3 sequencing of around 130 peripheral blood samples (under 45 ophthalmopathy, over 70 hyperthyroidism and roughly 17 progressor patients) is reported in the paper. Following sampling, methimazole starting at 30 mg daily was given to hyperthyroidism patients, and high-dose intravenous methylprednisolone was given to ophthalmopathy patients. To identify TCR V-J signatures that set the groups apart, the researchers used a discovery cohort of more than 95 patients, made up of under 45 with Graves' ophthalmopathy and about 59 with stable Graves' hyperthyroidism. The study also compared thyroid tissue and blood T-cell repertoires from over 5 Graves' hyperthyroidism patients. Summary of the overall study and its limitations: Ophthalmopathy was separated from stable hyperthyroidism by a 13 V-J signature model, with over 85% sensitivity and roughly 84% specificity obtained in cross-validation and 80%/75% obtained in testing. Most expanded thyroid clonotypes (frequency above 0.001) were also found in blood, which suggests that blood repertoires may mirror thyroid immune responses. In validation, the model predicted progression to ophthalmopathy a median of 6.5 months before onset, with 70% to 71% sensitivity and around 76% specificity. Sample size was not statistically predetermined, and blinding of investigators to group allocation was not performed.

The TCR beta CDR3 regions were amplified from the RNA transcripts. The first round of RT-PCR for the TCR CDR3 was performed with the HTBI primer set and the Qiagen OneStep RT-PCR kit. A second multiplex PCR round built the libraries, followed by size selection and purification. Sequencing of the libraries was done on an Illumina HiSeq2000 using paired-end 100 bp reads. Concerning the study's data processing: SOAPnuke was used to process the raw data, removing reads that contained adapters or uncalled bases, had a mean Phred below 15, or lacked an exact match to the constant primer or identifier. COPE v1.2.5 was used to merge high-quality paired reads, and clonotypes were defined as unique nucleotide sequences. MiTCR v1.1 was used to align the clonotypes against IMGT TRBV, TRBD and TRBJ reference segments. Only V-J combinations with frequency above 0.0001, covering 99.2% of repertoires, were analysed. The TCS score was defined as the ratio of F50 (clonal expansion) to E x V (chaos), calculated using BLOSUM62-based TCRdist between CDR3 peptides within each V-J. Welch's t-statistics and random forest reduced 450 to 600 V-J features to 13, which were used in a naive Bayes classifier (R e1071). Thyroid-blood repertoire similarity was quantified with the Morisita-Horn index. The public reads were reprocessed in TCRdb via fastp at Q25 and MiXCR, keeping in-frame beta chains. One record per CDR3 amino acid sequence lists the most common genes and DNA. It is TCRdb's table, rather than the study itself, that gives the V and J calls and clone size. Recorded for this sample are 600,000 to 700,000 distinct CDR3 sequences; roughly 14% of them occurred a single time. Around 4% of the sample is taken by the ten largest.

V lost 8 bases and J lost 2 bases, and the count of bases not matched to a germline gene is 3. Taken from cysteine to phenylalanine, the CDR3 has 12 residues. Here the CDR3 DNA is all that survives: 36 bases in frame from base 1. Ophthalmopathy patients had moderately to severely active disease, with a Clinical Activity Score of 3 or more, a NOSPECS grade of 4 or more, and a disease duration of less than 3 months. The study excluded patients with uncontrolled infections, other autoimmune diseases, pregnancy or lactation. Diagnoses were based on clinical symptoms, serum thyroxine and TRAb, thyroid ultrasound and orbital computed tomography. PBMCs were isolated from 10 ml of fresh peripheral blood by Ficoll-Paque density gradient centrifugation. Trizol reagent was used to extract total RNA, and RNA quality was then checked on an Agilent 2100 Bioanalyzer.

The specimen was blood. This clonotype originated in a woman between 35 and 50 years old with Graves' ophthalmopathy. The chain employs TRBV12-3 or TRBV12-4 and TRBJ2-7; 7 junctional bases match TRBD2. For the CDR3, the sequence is CASWEGPYEQYF. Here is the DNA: TGTGCCAGCTGGGAGGGCCCCTACGAGCAGTACTTC.